A single TCR beta chain is shown here with its context. This table comes from immunoSEQ multiplex PCR, and its TCRdb copy is limited to in-frame clones, with some not included. This sample carries tens of thousands of clones, over 80% of them seen once, and the ten largest clones take roughly 4%. This sample stems from a study of blood T cell repertoires in COVID-19. For the study at large: Italy, Spain and the United States were the sources of the convalescent and acute COVID-19 samples. From T cells, B-cell-depleted T cells, or PBMCs came the material, which was cDNA or gDNA.

The V and J ends lost 1 base and 5 bases, in that order; junction bases with no gene match: 4. The germline V gene has CDR1 SGHNT and CDR2 YYREEE (reference sequence). This CDR3 is built from 16 residues. Sequences were obtained from peripheral blood. The TCR comes from a woman aged 50 to 65 in a cohort sampled during active COVID-19. The chain joins TRBV5-4 to TRBJ2-3; 13 nucleotides agree with TRBD2. CDR3 loop: CASSLKLAGGRDTQYF. The CDR3 nucleotides read TGTGCCAGCAGCTTGAAACTAGCGGGGGGGCGAGATACGCAGTATTTT.